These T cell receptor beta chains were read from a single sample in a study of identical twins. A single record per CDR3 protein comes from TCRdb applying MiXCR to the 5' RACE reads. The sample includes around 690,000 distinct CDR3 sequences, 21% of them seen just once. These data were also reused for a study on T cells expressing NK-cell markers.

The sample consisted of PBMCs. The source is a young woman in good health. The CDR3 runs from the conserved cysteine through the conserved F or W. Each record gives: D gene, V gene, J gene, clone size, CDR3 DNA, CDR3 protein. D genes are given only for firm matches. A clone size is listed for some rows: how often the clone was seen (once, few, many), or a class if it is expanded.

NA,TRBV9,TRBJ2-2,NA,TGTGCCAGCAGCGTACGGAAACATAAGGACACCGGGGAGCTGTTTTTT,CASSVRKHKDTGELFF
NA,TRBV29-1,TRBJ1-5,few,TGCAGCGTTACCCTTGGAGGGGTAAACAATCAGCCCCAGCATTTT,CSVTLGGVNNQPQHF
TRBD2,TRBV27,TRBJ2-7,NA,TGTGCCAGCAGTACCACAGCGGGAGAGGCGTACGAGCAGTACTTC,CASSTTAGEAYEQYF
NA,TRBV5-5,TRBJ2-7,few,TGTGCCAGCAGCTTGTGGACTAACTACGAGCAGTACTTC,CASSLWTNYEQYF
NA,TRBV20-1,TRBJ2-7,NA,TGCAGTGCTGCACCCGACGGGGAGAGCTCCTACGAGCAGTACTTC,CSAAPDGESSYEQYF
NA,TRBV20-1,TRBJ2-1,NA,TGCAGTGCTCTTCAGGGGGGGCTCTACAATGAGCAGTTCTTC,CSALQGGLYNEQFF
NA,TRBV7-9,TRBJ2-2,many,TGTGCCAGCAGCGTGGGACCGAGCACCGGGGAGCTGTTTTTT,CASSVGPSTGELFF
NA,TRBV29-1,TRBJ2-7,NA,TGCAGCGTTGAAGCGAACTTGGCGCAGTACTTC,CSVEANLAQYF
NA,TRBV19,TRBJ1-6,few,TGTGCCTGCGGGCAGGGACATTCACCCCTCCACTTT,CACGQGHSPLHF
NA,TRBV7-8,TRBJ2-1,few,TGTGCCAGCAGCAAGGACTCCGAGCAGTTCTTC,CASSKDSEQFF
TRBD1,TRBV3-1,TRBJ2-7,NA,TGTGCCAGCAGCCTACGACAGGGGGCTGTGCAGTACTTC,CASSLRQGAVQYF
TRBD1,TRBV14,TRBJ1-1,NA,TGTGCCAGCAGCCAGGGACAGGGGTCGACTGAAGCTTTCTTT,CASSQGQGSTEAFF
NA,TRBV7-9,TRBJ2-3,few,TGTGCCAGCACCCCGAAACGAATCACACGGGATACGCAGTATTTT,CASTPKRITRDTQYF
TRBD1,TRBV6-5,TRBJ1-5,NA,TGTGCCAGCAGTTCCGGGACAGGGAGCAATCAGCCCCAGCATTTT,CASSSGTGSNQPQHF
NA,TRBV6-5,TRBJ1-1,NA,TGTGCCAGCAGTTACTCTGGGGGCCGAACTGAAGCTTTCTTT,CASSYSGGRTEAFF
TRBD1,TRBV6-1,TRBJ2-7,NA,TGTGCCAGCAGTGGCTCCGGGACAGTAGTGGGTGTCTACGAGCAGTACTTC,CASSGSGTVVGVYEQYF
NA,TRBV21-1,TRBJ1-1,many,TGTGCCAGCAGCGGGGGACCGGGACAGAAGAACACTGAAGCTTTCTTT,CASSGGPGQKNTEAFF
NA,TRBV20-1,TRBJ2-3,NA,TGCAGTAAACCGGGGGCGGACACAGATACGCAGTATTTT,CSKPGADTDTQYF
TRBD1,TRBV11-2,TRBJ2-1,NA,TGTGCCAGCAGTCGGGACAGGGGTCATGAGCAGTTCTTC,CASSRDRGHEQFF
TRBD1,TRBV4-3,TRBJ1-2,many,TGCGCCAGCAGCCGCCGGACAGGGGGTAGTGGCTACACCTTC,CASSRRTGGSGYTF
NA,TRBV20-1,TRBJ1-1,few,TGCAGTGCTCCCACCACCGAGAACACTGAAGCTTTCTTT,CSAPTTENTEAFF
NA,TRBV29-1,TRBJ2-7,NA,TGCAGCGTTAGAGGGCTAGCCTACGAGCAGTACTTC,CSVRGLAYEQYF
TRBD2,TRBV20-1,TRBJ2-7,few,TGCAGTGCTTTCGATATCAACGGGACTAGCGGGATCTCCGAGCAGTACTTC,CSAFDINGTSGISEQYF
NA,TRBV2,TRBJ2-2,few,TGTGCCAGCCACTTGTGGTCGAACACCGGGGAGCTGTTTTTT,CASHLWSNTGELFF
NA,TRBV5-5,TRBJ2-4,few,TGTGCCAGCAGCTCGTTTCCGTCCTCGTTAGCCAAAAACATTCAGTACTTC,CASSSFPSSLAKNIQYF
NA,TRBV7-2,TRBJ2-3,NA,TGTGCCAGCACCGAAAGGGGGTTGGAGAGGCAGTATTTT,CASTERGLERQYF
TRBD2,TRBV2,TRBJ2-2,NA,TGTGCCAGCCGGACTAGCGGGACCACCGGGGAGCTGTTTTTT,CASRTSGTTGELFF
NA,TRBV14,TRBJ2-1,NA,TGTGCCAGCAGCGCGACGGTCGAGCAGTTCTTC,CASSATVEQFF
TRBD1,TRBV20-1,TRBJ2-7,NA,TGCAGTGCTGATGGACAGGCTCGGACCGCGGGCGAGCAGTACTTC,CSADGQARTAGEQYF
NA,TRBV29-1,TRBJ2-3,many,TGCAGCGTTGAAGCCGGACTGAGCACAGATACGCAGTATTTT,CSVEAGLSTDTQYF
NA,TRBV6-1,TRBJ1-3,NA,TGTGCCAGCAGAGCTCGGGGATTTGGAAACACCATATATTTT,CASRARGFGNTIYF
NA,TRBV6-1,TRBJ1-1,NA,TGTGCCAGCAGTGCCGGACTGACTAACACTGAAGCTTTCTTT,CASSAGLTNTEAFF
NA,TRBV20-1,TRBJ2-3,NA,TGCAGTGCCGAGACACCTTACACAGATACGCAGTATTTT,CSAETPYTDTQYF
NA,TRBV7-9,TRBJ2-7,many,TGTGCCAGCAGCTCCACAAGCTCCTACGAGCAGTACTTC,CASSSTSSYEQYF
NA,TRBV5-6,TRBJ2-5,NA,TGTGCCAGCAGCTTCCCGGGACCGGGGTCTGGGACCCAGTACTTC,CASSFPGPGSGTQYF
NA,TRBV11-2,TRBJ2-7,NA,TGTGCCAGCAGACCGTCCGGGACAACGTACGAGCAGTACTTC,CASRPSGTTYEQYF
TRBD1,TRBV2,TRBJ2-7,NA,TGTGCCAGCAGTTTCGACAGGGGACCCGACGAGCAGTACTTC,CASSFDRGPDEQYF
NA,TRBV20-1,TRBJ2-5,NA,TGCAGTGCTAGAGTTTCGGGGGCTAGCGAAGAGACCCAGTACTTC,CSARVSGASEETQYF
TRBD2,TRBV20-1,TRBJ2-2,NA,TGCAGTGCTGTTCCGGGACTAGCGGGCGCCGGGGAGCTGTTTTTT,CSAVPGLAGAGELFF
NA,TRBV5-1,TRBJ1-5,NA,TGCGCCAGCAGCTTGGAATGGGGGGGCAATCAGCCCCAGCATTTT,CASSLEWGGNQPQHF
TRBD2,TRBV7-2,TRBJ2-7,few,TGTGCCAGCCGCCCCTTGACTAGCGTCTACGAGCAGTACTTC,CASRPLTSVYEQYF
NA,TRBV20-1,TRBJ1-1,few,TGCAGTGCGAAGACTATACTGAACACTGAAGCTTTCTTT,CSAKTILNTEAFF
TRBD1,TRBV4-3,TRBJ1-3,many,TGCGCCAGCAGACCGGACAGCGGGACAGGGTCGGGAAACACCATATATTTT,CASRPDSGTGSGNTIYF
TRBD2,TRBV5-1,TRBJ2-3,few,TGCGCCAGCAGCTTGGGCGCGGGGGTTCTTAGGACAGATACGCAGTATTTT,CASSLGAGVLRTDTQYF
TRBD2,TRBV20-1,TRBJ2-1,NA,TGCAGTGCACGGGTACTAGCGGGGGGGTTGGGTGAGCAGTTCTTC,CSARVLAGGLGEQFF
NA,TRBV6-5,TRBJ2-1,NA,TGTGCCAGCAGTTACTTCACTAGTAACAATGAGCAGTTCTTC,CASSYFTSNNEQFF
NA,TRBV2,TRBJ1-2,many,TGTGCCAGCAGTCTACTAAACGCCTATGGCTACACCTTC,CASSLLNAYGYTF
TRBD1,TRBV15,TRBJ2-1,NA,TGTGCCACCAGCATCGGGACAGAGTTGCGGTTCTTC,CATSIGTELRFF
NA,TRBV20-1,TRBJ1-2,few,TGCAGTGCTAGAGCCAAGGCAGGGTTGTACTATGGCTACACCTTC,CSARAKAGLYYGYTF
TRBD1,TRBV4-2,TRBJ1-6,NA,TGTGCCAGCAGCCAAGGGGACACCGGGACAGTCGTTCTCCTCCACTTT,CASSQGDTGTVVLLHF
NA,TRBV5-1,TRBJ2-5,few,TGCGCCAGCAGCCTATCGACAGGATCCCAAGAGACCCAGTACTTC,CASSLSTGSQETQYF
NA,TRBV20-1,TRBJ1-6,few,TGCAGTCCCAATACAGGCATGGGTTCACCCCTCCACTTT,CSPNTGMGSPLHF
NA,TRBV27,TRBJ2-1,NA,TGTGCCAGCAGTTTACTCCCAGCGGGTTCCTACAATGAGCAGTTCTTC,CASSLLPAGSYNEQFF
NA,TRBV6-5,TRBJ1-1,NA,TGTGCCAGCAGTCAAGACAGTGAAGCTTTCTTT,CASSQDSEAFF